This T cell receptor beta chain derives from a study of T cells in women clearing cervical HPV infection. Whole-study context: Donors had HPV16-related CIN3 or worse; 2 had invasive cancer.

A remark on this clone: Its antigen is unidentified. The sequenced fragment ends 3 residues before the CDR3 boundary, so the rest is inferred from the germline J gene.

Germline V gives CDR1 DFQATT, CDR2 SNEGSKA (reference sequence). The length of the CDR3 is 18 residues. Unmatched junction bases numbered 9, after V lost 1 base and J lost 0 bases. Data came from immunoSEQ multiplex PCR; TCRdb stores just in-frame clones and leaves some out. With 40,000 to 45,000 clones in the sample, the ten largest clones hold 1% to 1.5%. Study results and limitations: Repertoire richness, not evenness, was significantly elevated in CIN3+ cases versus controls.

Sequenced material: blood buffy coat. The chain carries TRBV20-1 and TRBJ2-3, with 11 bases that match TRBD1. This TCR derives from a woman aged 18 to 75 with a cervical HPV16 infection that either progressed to CIN3+ or cleared (not recorded which). The part of the CDR3 DNA that was read is TGCAGTGCTAGAGTCCCCGCCGGGACAGGGGGTAGCACAGATACG. It is translated as CSARVPAGTGGSTDT. The full CDR3 is CSARVPAGTGGSTDTQYF.